The 21 T cell receptor beta chains below come from one sample, sequenced in a study of persistence of HIV-infected CD4 T cells. Overlapping HIV-1 Gag 15-mer peptides at approximately 0.96 ug per peptide per mL were used. Sorting of responding CD4+ T cells relied on upregulated CD40 ligand together with CD69. Which antigens these TCRs recognize remains unknown. The libraries were made with immunoSEQ version 4 in survey mode. The method was immunoSEQ multiplex PCR; TCRdb's version includes in-frame clones alone and lacks a portion of them. The sample records about 30,000 clones, roughly 70% being singletons. Specimen: CD4+ T cells sorted from PBMCs after roughly 18-hour stimulation, collected from a patient who received antiretroviral therapy. These receptors were taken from an adult man with HIV who was CMV-seropositive.

This rearrangement joins TRBV3-1 (or the pseudogene TRBV3-2) to TRBJ1-4; no firm D call. With 1 base removed from V and 8 bases from J, the gap between germline ends came to 8 bases. The CDR3 runs to 13 residues. Germline-derived CDR1 and CDR2 are LGHDT and YNNKEL (reference sequence). CDR3 protein: CASSQGRGEKLFF. For the CDR3, the DNA is TGTGCCAGCAGCCAAGGGAGAGGGGAAAAACTGTTTTTT.

This chain links TRBV19 with TRBJ1-3; no clear D. V lost 5 bases and J lost 0, with 11 bases in between. Germline values: CDR1 LNHDA, CDR2 SQIVND (reference sequence). The CDR3 consists of 15 residues. CDR3: CASSPGSGSGNTIYF. In nucleotides, the CDR3 is TGTGCCAGTAGTCCCGGTAGTGGCTCTGGAAACACCATATATTTT.

This chain links TRBV18 with TRBJ1-4; D unclear. The germline V and J ends were trimmed by 1 base and 4 bases, with 13 bases remaining between them. Germline V gene data show CDR1 as KGHSH and CDR2 as LQKENI. This CDR3 contains 16 residues. CDR3 bases: TGTGCCAGCTCACCACGGAGGGATGGAGTTAATGAAAAACTGTTTTTT. It yields the protein CASSPRRDGVNEKLFF.

This chain joins TRBV2 and TRBJ1-2; D unclear. In germline, CDR1 is SNHLY, CDR2 FYNNEI. There are 14 residues in the CDR3. The V gene lost 2 bases and the J gene lost 5 bases, with 12 bases spanning the gap. CDR3 sequence: CASSETPRDYGYTF. The CDR3 DNA follows: TGTGCCAGCAGTGAAACCCCCAGAGATTATGGCTACACCTTC.

CDR3 nucleotides: TGTGCCAGTAGTGTTTCGGGGACAGGGGAGGCCGGGGAGCTGTTTTTT. It is translated as CASSVSGTGEAGELFF. The chain uses TRBV19 and TRBJ2-2, with 10 bases that match TRBD1. Losses at the gene ends were 5 bases for V and 6 bases for J; bases not matched to a gene: 9. The CDR3 runs to 16 residues. Germline V CDR1 and CDR2: LNHDA, SQIVND (reference sequence).

The chain uses TRBV4-1 and TRBJ1-6; no clear D. The CDR3 consists of 16 residues. CDR1 MGHRA and CDR2 YSYEKL come from the germline V gene. The V gene lost 0 bases and the J gene lost 5 bases, with 11 bases spanning the gap. The CDR3 loop is CASSQDTELDNSPLHF. CDR3 nucleotide sequence: TGCGCCAGCAGCCAAGACACGGAACTTGATAATTCACCCCTCCACTTT.

The rearrangement joins TRBV5-1 to TRBJ1-2; 9 bases are a match to TRBD1. The germline V gene has CDR1 SGHRS and CDR2 YFSETQ. The CDR3 is made up of 17 amino acids. V trimming: 0 bases; J trimming: 0 bases; junction bases outside the gene matches: 6. The CDR3 region has the DNA TGCGCCAGCAGCTTGGGGGGACAGGGCCTTTCTAACTATGGCTACACCTTC. The encoded protein is CASSLGGQGLSNYGYTF.

This chain connects TRBV4-2 to TRBJ2-3; weak D call: TRBD2 (7 bases). Per the germline V gene, CDR1 is LGHNA and CDR2 is YNFKEQ. The length of the CDR3 is 15 residues. Trimming shortened V by 1 base and J by 3 bases, and 11 bases separated the two germline ends. The CDR3 bases are TGTGCCAGCAGCCAAGGGGCGGGGGCAACAGATACGCAGTATTTT. Amino acids: CASSQGAGATDTQYF.

The V call is TRBV2, the J call TRBJ1-5; D ambiguous. The germline V gene has CDR1 SNHLY and CDR2 FYNNEI. Trimming took off 4 bases at V and 3 bases at J, with 10 bases between the two ends. The CDR3 length is 14 residues. The CDR3 protein is CASSGLRDNQPQHF. The CDR3 coding sequence is TGTGCCAGCAGTGGGTTACGGGACAATCAGCCCCAGCATTTT.

The chain couples TRBV28 to TRBJ2-1; perhaps TRBD1 as D (5 bases). V lost 2 bases, J lost 4 bases, and 18 bases lay in between. This CDR3 contains 17 residues. The V gene's germline CDR1 is MDHEN and CDR2 SYDVKM. The CDR3 nucleotides are TGTGCCAGCAGTTTACCTGGCGCGACAGTGAAATACAATGAGCAGTTCTTC. Amino acids: CASSLPGATVKYNEQFF.

The chain links TRBV24-1 to TRBJ1-4; TRBD1 matches at 7 bases. The junction had 5 bases not matched to a gene; V was cut back by 3 bases and J by 5 bases. This CDR3 region has 15 residues. The germline V gene encodes CDR1 KGHDR and CDR2 SFDVKD. The chain's CDR3 is CATSDVAGGNEKLFF. CDR3 coding DNA: TGTGCCACCAGTGATGTGGCAGGGGGAAATGAAAAACTGTTTTTT.

This clone was observed a single time. The rearrangement joins TRBV24-1 to TRBJ1-2, with 7 bases identical to TRBD1. The CDR3 consists of 14 residues. Germline lookup yields CDR1 KGHDR and CDR2 SFDVKD. Trimming removed 4 bases from V and 2 bases from J; junction bases left unmatched: 3. The CDR3 is CATSDRQGNYGYTF. CDR3 bases: TGTGCCACCAGTGACCGACAGGGAAACTATGGCTACACCTTC.

The rearrangement joins TRBV4-1 to TRBJ2-7; TRBD1 agrees at 9 bases. CDR1 is MGHRA, CDR2 YSYEKL, per germline. The CDR3 is 18 residues long. V lost 4 bases to trimming and J lost 2 bases; unmatched junction nucleotides: 15. The CDR3, as DNA: TGCGCCAGCAGCCGGTCAGTCGGGGGACAGGGAGACCCCTACGAGCAGTACTTC. Translated, it gives CASSRSVGGQGDPYEQYF.

CDR3 protein: CASSEGLDGYTF. The CDR3 nucleotides read TGCGCCAGCAGCGAGGGACTGGATGGCTACACCTTC. The chain uses TRBV5-1 and TRBJ1-2; possibly TRBD1 for D (5 bases). Trimming stripped 4 bases from V and 6 bases from J, with 10 bases between. The CDR3 is made up of 12 amino acids. Germline V gene sequence: CDR1 SGHRS, CDR2 YFSETQ.

V is TRBV7-9 and J is TRBJ2-7, with 7 bases matching TRBD2. CDR3 size: 15 residues. J was trimmed by 1 base and V by 5 bases; bases with no gene match: 8. CDR1 and CDR2 from the germline V gene are SEHNR and FQNEAQ (reference sequence). Here the CDR3 reads CASSPPGLLSYEQYF. The DNA for the CDR3 is TGTGCCAGCAGCCCTCCGGGACTACTATCCTACGAGCAGTACTTC.

The sample holds a few counts of this clone. The chain combines TRBV14 with TRBJ2-1; D call uncertain. Trimming shortened V by 0 bases and J by 7 bases, and 7 bases separated the two germline ends. The germline V gene encodes CDR1 SGHDN and CDR2 FVKESK. The CDR3 consists of 13 residues. CDR3 sequence: CASSQDVLNEQFF. The CDR3 coding sequence is TGTGCCAGCAGCCAAGACGTCCTAAATGAGCAGTTCTTC.

This clone is classed as medium-sized (0.01 to 0.1%). The chain joins TRBV7-2 to TRBJ1-6; TRBD1 is a possible D gene (5 bases). Per germline, CDR1 SGHTA and CDR2 FQGNSA. The CDR3 loop spans 16 amino acids. V was shortened by 2 bases and J by 7 bases, with 15 bases between the two germline ends. In nucleotides, the CDR3 is TGTGCCAGCAGCTTAAACGGTCCAAGACAGAATTCACCCCTCCACTTT. As protein: CASSLNGPRQNSPLHF.

The chain links TRBV27 to TRBJ2-1, with TRBD1 identical over 8 bases. The ends lost 8 bases at V and 9 bases at J; junction bases unmatched: 12. Looked up from germline, CDR1 is MNHEY and CDR2 is SMNVEV (reference sequence). The CDR3 sequence is 14 residues long. In DNA form, the CDR3 reads TGTGCCAGCTTTAGACAGGGGTCAGGTAGTGAGCAGTTCTTC. It specifies CASFRQGSGSEQFF.

The V gene is TRBV15, the J gene TRBJ2-7; tentatively, D is TRBD1 (6 bases). The CDR3 length is 13 residues. From germline, CDR1 is LNHNV and CDR2 YYDKDF (reference sequence). Trimming stripped 3 bases from V and 6 bases from J, with 12 bases between. The CDR3 reads CATSREYRVEQYF. The CDR3 DNA is TGTGCCACCAGCAGGGAATACAGGGTCGAGCAGTACTTC.

The genes are TRBV19 and TRBJ2-1; D uncertain. The V and J ends lost 8 bases and 10 bases respectively, with 12 bases between them. Germline lookup yields CDR1 LNHDA and CDR2 SQIVND (reference sequence). This CDR3 is 11 amino acids long. This chain's CDR3 is CASAEFREQFF. The CDR3 DNA reads TGTGCCAGTGCCGAATTCAGGGAGCAGTTCTTC.

The V and J genes are TRBV6-6 and TRBJ1-1, with TRBD1 matching 12 bases. Germline V lookup: CDR1 MNHNY, CDR2 SVGAGI (reference sequence). This CDR3 spans 15 amino acids. J lost 4 bases, V lost 10 bases, and 10 bases had no gene match. In nucleotides, the CDR3 is TGTGCCATTTACCGGGACAGGGGGCGCGTCACTGAAGCTTTCTTT. This codes for CAIYRDRGRVTEAFF.